The 18 T cell receptor beta chains reported below all come from one sample, sequenced in a study of blood T cell repertoires in COVID-19. The method was immunoSEQ multiplex PCR; TCRdb's version includes in-frame clones alone and lacks a portion of them. Of 140,000 or so clones listed, about nine tenths are singletons. Input material: peripheral blood. The receptors come from a human donor in a cohort sampled during active COVID-19.

V usage is TRBV4-2 and J usage is TRBJ1-2; TRBD1 might be the D (6 bases). The V gene's germline CDR1 is LGHNA and CDR2 YNFKEQ. The CDR3 is 13 residues long. V was clipped by 1 base and J by 7 bases, with 10 bases between them. The CDR3: CASSQAQGGGYTF. DNA for the CDR3: TGTGCCAGCAGCCAAGCACAGGGCGGTGGCTACACCTTC.

This sequence joins TRBV19 and TRBJ1-2; TRBD1 matches at 7 bases. This CDR3 is 15 amino acids long. Per the germline V gene, CDR1 is LNHDA and CDR2 is SQIVND (reference sequence). Losses at the gene ends were 3 bases for V and 0 bases for J; bases not matched to a gene: 4. The CDR3, as DNA: TGTGCCAGTAGTATCACAGGGGTAGCTAACTATGGCTACACCTTC. Translated, it gives CASSITGVANYGYTF.

The chain links TRBV6-5 to TRBJ1-2; weak D call: TRBD1 (5 bases). Germline V gene data show CDR1 as MNHEY and CDR2 as SVGAGI. The CDR3 is 15 amino acids. Trimming removed 7 bases at V and 8 bases at J, with 23 bases between. The CDR3 here is CASKGVEPASWGYTF. CDR3 nucleotides: TGTGCCAGCAAAGGGGTCGAGCCAGCCTCCTGGGGCTACACCTTC.

The chain is built from TRBV6-5 and TRBJ2-5; 8 bases match TRBD2. Looked up from germline, CDR1 is MNHEY and CDR2 is SVGAGI. V lost 0 bases, J lost 4 bases, and 4 bases stayed unmatched. The CDR3 spans 15 residues. CDR3 loop: CASSYSTGGRETQYF. The CDR3, as DNA: TGTGCCAGCAGTTACTCGACGGGGGGGAGAGAGACCCAGTACTTC.

This clone occurred once. The rearrangement joins TRBV20-1 to TRBJ2-1; 8 bases line up with TRBD2. V dropped 3 bases and J dropped 5; count of bases not matched to a gene: 9. Germline V lookup: CDR1 DFQATT, CDR2 SNEGSKA (reference sequence). This CDR3 is built from 15 residues. In nucleotides, the CDR3 is TGCAGTGCTAGTCTCGCTAGCGGGTTGGACAATGAGCAGTTCTTC. This encodes CSASLASGLDNEQFF.

The gene calls are TRBV6-5 and TRBJ1-5; 8 bases map to TRBD1. Germline-derived CDR1 and CDR2 are MNHEY and SVGAGI. The CDR3 covers 13 residues. The V gene end was trimmed by 6 bases and the J gene end by 6 bases; junction bases not matched to a gene: 4. The CDR3 here is CASRPQGGQPQHF. In DNA, the CDR3 is TGTGCCAGCAGGCCACAGGGGGGTCAGCCCCAGCATTTT.

This chain connects TRBV4-1 to TRBJ2-3; D is possibly TRBD1 (5 bases). This CDR3 is built from 14 residues. Germline V lookup: CDR1 MGHRA, CDR2 YSYEKL. V was shortened by 0 bases and J by 6 bases, with 10 bases between the two germline ends. For the CDR3, the DNA is TGCGCCAGCAGCCAAGAACGACAGTCGGATACGCAGTATTTT. Residues: CASSQERQSDTQYF.

V gene TRBV3-1 (or the pseudogene TRBV3-2) combines with J gene TRBJ1-1; 8 nucleotides match TRBD1. The V gene end was trimmed by 6 bases and the J gene end by 4 bases; junction bases not matched to a gene: 7. The CDR3 loop spans 14 amino acids. Germline V lookup: CDR1 LGHDT, CDR2 YNNKEL (reference sequence). The CDR3 loop reads CASRKGQGGTEAFF. The CDR3 nucleotides are TGTGCCAGCAGGAAAGGACAGGGTGGCACTGAAGCTTTCTTT.

This chain joins TRBV4-2 and TRBJ2-2; maybe TRBD2 (6 bases). The germline V gene encodes CDR1 LGHNA and CDR2 YNFKEQ. V was cut by 0 bases and J by 1 base, with 15 bases left in between. This CDR3 has 18 residues. The CDR3 protein is CASSQESGGAQNTGELFF. The CDR3 DNA follows: TGTGCCAGCAGCCAAGAGAGTGGAGGGGCCCAGAACACCGGGGAGCTGTTTTTT.

The sample holds a few counts of this clone. This CDR3 is CASSPTGQGSPLHF. The DNA for the CDR3 is TGTGCCAGCAGCCCAACAGGACAGGGTTCACCCCTCCACTTT. The J gene is TRBJ1-6, the V gene TRBV6-6, with 8 bases matching TRBD1. Trimming removed 6 bases from V and 9 bases from J; junction bases left unmatched: 7. This CDR3 comprises 14 residues. Germline lookup yields CDR1 MNHNY and CDR2 SVGAGI (reference sequence).

The J gene is TRBJ2-3, the V gene TRBV5-1; D might be TRBD2 (5 bases). Germline CDR1 is SGHRS and CDR2 is YFSETQ. Trimming pared 0 bases from V and 0 bases from J, leaving 11 bases between. The CDR3 loop spans 16 amino acids. In DNA form, the CDR3 reads TGCGCCAGCAGCTTGGAACTAGACTCTAGCACAGATACGCAGTATTTT. Residues: CASSLELDSSTDTQYF.

This clone was observed a single time. The V call is TRBV7-3, the J call TRBJ2-2; TRBD2 agrees at 10 bases. Germline values: CDR1 SGHTA, CDR2 FQGTGA. V was clipped by 4 bases and J by 2 bases; unmatched bases: 4. The CDR3 runs 16 residues. CDR3 loop: CASSSRTSGNTGELFF. As DNA, the CDR3 is TGTGCCAGCAGCTCACGGACTAGCGGTAACACCGGGGAGCTGTTTTTT.

This chain joins TRBV7-8 and TRBJ2-7, with D maybe TRBD1 (7 bases). Germline assignment: CDR1 SGHVS and CDR2 FQNEAQ. V was pared by 5 bases and J by 0 bases, with 17 bases between. CDR3 length: 16 residues. Written as DNA, the CDR3 is TGTGCCAGCAGCCCCAGACAGGGACTTGGCTCCTACGAGCAGTACTTC. This codes for CASSPRQGLGSYEQYF. Full variable domain (remainder filled in from reference TRBV7-8 and TRBJ2-7): GAGVSQSPRYKVAKRGQDVALRCDPISGHVSLFWYQQALGQGPEFLTYFQNEAQLDKSGLPSDRFFAERPEGSVSTLKIQRTQQEDSAVYLCASSPRQGLGSYEQYFGPGTRLTVT.

The V call is TRBV9, the J call TRBJ1-3; 7 positions match TRBD1. V lost 4 bases and J lost 0; bases outside the gene matches: 10. This CDR3 region has 17 residues. The germline V gene has CDR1 SGDLS and CDR2 YYNGEE. This chain's CDR3 is CASSLQGVGSSGNTIYF. For the CDR3, the DNA is TGTGCCAGCAGCCTGCAGGGGGTCGGAAGCTCTGGAAACACCATATATTTT.

The chain has TRBV9 and TRBJ1-1; a possible D gene is TRBD1 (5 bases). The CDR3 loop spans 14 amino acids. V lost 0 bases and J 4 bases, leaving 10 bases between the germline ends. From germline, CDR1 is SGDLS and CDR2 YYNGEE. This chain's CDR3 is CASSVAGLGTEAFF. The CDR3 nucleotides read TGTGCCAGCAGCGTAGCAGGGTTGGGCACTGAAGCTTTCTTT.

This clone was found a few times. J is TRBJ1-2 and V is TRBV9; D is ambiguous. CDR1 is SGDLS, CDR2 YYNGEE, per germline. V was trimmed by 0 bases and J by 4 bases, leaving 10 bases between them. This CDR3 has 14 residues. The CDR3 coding sequence is TGTGCCAGCAGCGTAGGTGGAGGTTCCTATGGCTACACCTTC. This codes for CASSVGGGSYGYTF.

The chain joins TRBV28 to TRBJ1-2; D not certain. The V end was cut by 3 bases, the J end by 2 bases, with 7 bases between. From germline, CDR1 is MDHEN and CDR2 SYDVKM. The CDR3 runs 13 residues. CDR3 sequence reads: CASSFPGNYGYTF. CDR3 sequence (DNA): TGTGCCAGCAGTTTCCCAGGCAACTATGGCTACACCTTC.

J is TRBJ2-3 and V is TRBV9; D gene uncertain. In germline, CDR1 is SGDLS, CDR2 YYNGEE. The CDR3 has 15 residues. V lost 0 bases and J 2 bases, leaving 10 bases between the germline ends. The DNA for the CDR3 is TGTGCCAGCAGCGTAGCCCCCTCTTTCACAGATACGCAGTATTTT. Encoded protein: CASSVAPSFTDTQYF.